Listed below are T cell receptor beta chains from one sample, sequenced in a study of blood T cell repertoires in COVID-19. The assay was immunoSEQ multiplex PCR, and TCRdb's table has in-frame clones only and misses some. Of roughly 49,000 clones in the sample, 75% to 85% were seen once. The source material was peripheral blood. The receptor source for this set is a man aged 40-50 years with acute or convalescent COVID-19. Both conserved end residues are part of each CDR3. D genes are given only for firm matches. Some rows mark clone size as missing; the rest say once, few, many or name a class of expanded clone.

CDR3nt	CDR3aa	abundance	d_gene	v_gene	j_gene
TGTGCCAGCAGGGGTAGCGCGACATCCTACAATGAGCAGTTCTTC	CASRGSATSYNEQFF	-	-	TRBV2	TRBJ2-1
TGCAGCGTCGGGACAGGTTCATATACGCAGTATTTT	CSVGTGSYTQYF	-	TRBD1	TRBV29-1	TRBJ2-3
TGCAGCGTTGTCACCCTAAATGAGCAGTTCTTC	CSVVTLNEQFF	-	-	TRBV29-1	TRBJ2-1
TGTGCCAGCAGCTTAGTTCCAGGAATCTACAATGAGCAGTTCTTC	CASSLVPGIYNEQFF	few	-	TRBV7-6	TRBJ2-1
TGTGCCAGCAGTTACCGCGACAGGGAAGATACGCAGTATTTT	CASSYRDREDTQYF	once	TRBD1	TRBV6-5	TRBJ2-3
TGTGCCAGCAGCCAAGCCCCAAGCACGGAGGAAAACACCATATATTTT	CASSQAPSTEENTIYF	-	-	TRBV4-2	TRBJ1-3
TGTGCCAGCAGCGTCGGACAGGGGTACACCGGGGAGCTGTTTTTT	CASSVGQGYTGELFF	once	TRBD1	TRBV9	TRBJ2-2
TGTGCCAGCAGTTACGGGGGGGGAGGGACTAATGAAAAACTGTTTTTT	CASSYGGGGTNEKLFF	-	-	TRBV6-6	TRBJ1-4
TGTGCCAGCAGCTATCGAGACAGCAATGAGCAGTTCTTC	CASSYRDSNEQFF	-	-	TRBV7-2	TRBJ2-1
TGTGCCTGGAGTGTACGGGGGAACTCTGGAAACACCATATATTTT	CAWSVRGNSGNTIYF	-	-	TRBV30	TRBJ1-3
TGTGCCAGCAGCCTCCAGACAGGGGGCGGCGAGCAGTACTTC	CASSLQTGGGEQYF	-	TRBD1	TRBV3-1/TRBV3-2	TRBJ2-7
TGCGCCAGTTCCCATAACGTGCAGTCCTACAATGAGCAGTTCTTC	CASSHNVQSYNEQFF	-	-	TRBV5-1	TRBJ2-1
TGCGCCAGCAGCTTGCAGCCGGGAGGCTCCTACGAGCAGTACTTC	CASSLQPGGSYEQYF	-	TRBD2	TRBV5-1	TRBJ2-7
TGTGCCTGGAGTATCCAGGGACAATCCTATAATTCACCCCTCCACTTT	CAWSIQGQSYNSPLHF	-	-	TRBV30	TRBJ1-6
TGTGCCAGCAGTCGTGGGACGGGAGAGGATTCACCCCTCCACTTT	CASSRGTGEDSPLHF	once	-	TRBV6-6	TRBJ1-6
TGCGCCAGCAATCCGGGACAGGGGCGCCCCGATACGCAGTATTTT	CASNPGQGRPDTQYF	-	TRBD1	TRBV10-1	TRBJ2-3
TGTGCCAGCACTTCGACCCGGGGGGCAGGGGAGCTGTTTTTT	CASTSTRGAGELFF	-	-	TRBV2	TRBJ2-2
TGCGCCAGCAGCCCGGATGGGAGGGAGGGGCAGCCCCAGCATTTT	CASSPDGREGQPQHF	-	-	TRBV5-1	TRBJ1-5
TGCGCCAGCAGCACCCAGACAGGGGGAAGGGGAAATGAGCAGTTCTTC	CASSTQTGGRGNEQFF	-	TRBD1	TRBV5-1	TRBJ2-1
TGTGCCAGCACCCTAGGGGCGACTGAAGCTTTCTTT	CASTLGATEAFF	-	-	TRBV11-2	TRBJ1-1
TGTGCCAGCAGCCAAGGGCGCGGCTCCCCACGGGACTATGGCTACACCTTC	CASSQGRGSPRDYGYTF	-	-	TRBV3-1/TRBV3-2	TRBJ1-2
TGTGCCAGCTCGGGGGGGGCCGTAGAAGAGCAGTTCTTC	CASSGGAVEEQFF	-	-	TRBV18	TRBJ2-1
TGCGCCAGCAGCATTGGGACTAGCGGGAGGGGAGAGACCCAGTACTTC	CASSIGTSGRGETQYF	-	TRBD2	TRBV5-1	TRBJ2-5
TGTGCCAGCAGAATACACCGATATAGCAATCAGCCCCAGCATTTT	CASRIHRYSNQPQHF	-	-	TRBV6-5	TRBJ1-5
TGTGCCAGCAGCTACAGGGGTTCGGGTGGCTACACCTTC	CASSYRGSGGYTF	-	TRBD1	TRBV7-8	TRBJ1-2
TGTGCCTGGAACAGGGGGACCGGGGAGCTGTTTTTT	CAWNRGTGELFF	-	TRBD1	TRBV30	TRBJ2-2
TGCAGCGTTGAAGAAACAGGGCGAGGGCCCCAGCATTTT	CSVEETGRGPQHF	-	-	TRBV29-1	TRBJ1-5
TGTGCCAGCAGCCCCCAATTCGGACTAGCTATGCCCTCTGGGGCCAACGTCCTGACTTTC	CASSPQFGLAMPSGANVLTF	-	TRBD2	TRBV5-5	TRBJ2-6
TGTGCCAGCAATCAGGGGAGCAATCAGCCCCAGCATTTT	CASNQGSNQPQHF	-	-	TRBV6-5	TRBJ1-5
TGCAGCGCATTAACAGGAGATAATTCACCCCTCCACTTT	CSALTGDNSPLHF	-	-	TRBV29-1	TRBJ1-6
TGTGCCAGCGGGGACCCCGCGGGGGGAAAAGAGACCCAGTACTTC	CASGDPAGGKETQYF	few	TRBD2	TRBV7-2	TRBJ2-5
TGTGCCAGCTCATCAGCCGGTCCCCTAGCTAACTATGGCTACACCTTC	CASSSAGPLANYGYTF	-	-	TRBV18	TRBJ1-2
TGTGCCTGGAGTAGAGGCGGGCTAGCGGCCTACAATGAGCAGTTCTTC	CAWSRGGLAAYNEQFF	once	TRBD2	TRBV30	TRBJ2-1
TGTGCCAGCAGTTATGGGGGGGCTGGTAATTCACCCCTCCACTTT	CASSYGGAGNSPLHF	-	-	TRBV6-5	TRBJ1-6
TGTGCCACCAGTGACCCAGGACAAGCCCAAGCTTTCTTT	CATSDPGQAQAFF	once	-	TRBV24-1	TRBJ1-1
TGTGCCAGCAGCTCTGGGTGGCGTAGCGGGAGGTTCACCAATGAGCAGTTCTTC	CASSSGWRSGRFTNEQFF	-	TRBD2	TRBV5-8	TRBJ2-1
TGTGCCAGAAGCTTGGGCCGGGACACGATGAACACTGAAGCTTTCTTT	CARSLGRDTMNTEAFF	-	-	TRBV5-3	TRBJ1-1
TGTGCCAGCAGCTTAGGTTTCCTTGCAGGGGCTCTCTATGGCTACACCTTC	CASSLGFLAGALYGYTF	-	-	TRBV7-2	TRBJ1-2
TGCGCCAGCAGCTTGGAACAGGGATTTGTCACTGAAGCTTTCTTT	CASSLEQGFVTEAFF	-	-	TRBV5-1	TRBJ1-1
TGTGCCAGCAGCTTCCGCGGAACGATACAAAACTATGGCTACACCTTC	CASSFRGTIQNYGYTF	-	-	TRBV5-8	TRBJ1-2
TGCGCCAGCAGCTTGGGGGGGGTCGAAGAGACCCAGTACTTC	CASSLGGVEETQYF	few	-	TRBV5-1	TRBJ2-5
TGTGCCAGCGGCAAGAATACAGATACGCAGTATTTT	CASGKNTDTQYF	-	-	TRBV6-5	TRBJ2-3
TGTGCCAGCAGCCTAGGGACTAGCGGGAAAAATGAGCAGTTCTTC	CASSLGTSGKNEQFF	-	TRBD2	TRBV3-1/TRBV3-2	TRBJ2-1
TGTGCCAGCTCGCCCCAACAGGGTCGAGCTAACTATGGCTACACCTTC	CASSPQQGRANYGYTF	-	-	TRBV18	TRBJ1-2
TGTGCCACCGACAGGGGAAACAATCAGCCCCAGCATTTT	CATDRGNNQPQHF	once	TRBD1	TRBV24-1	TRBJ1-5
TGTGCCAGCAGCCAGGTAGGGACAGAGAATCAGCCCCAGCATTTT	CASSQVGTENQPQHF	few	TRBD1	TRBV4-2	TRBJ1-5
TGCAGCGTTATACAGGGTAGCAATCAGCCCCAGCATTTT	CSVIQGSNQPQHF	-	-	TRBV29-1	TRBJ1-5
TGCGCCAGCAGCCAAGGCCGGGACAGGAACACCGGGGAGCTGTTTTTT	CASSQGRDRNTGELFF	-	TRBD1	TRBV4-1	TRBJ2-2